This TCR beta chain originates from a study of control samples from healthy donors and cancer patients. This clone was seen just once. The CDR3 extends over 11 amino acids. Germline assignment: CDR1 SGHRS and CDR2 YFSETQ. Trimming left V 0 bases short and J 9 bases short, with 4 bases between. The repertoire was sequenced with immunoSEQ multiplex PCR; TCRdb's copy has only in-frame clones and lacks some. Among 150,000 to 200,000 clones listed, about 90% were seen once. The chain links TRBV5-1 to TRBJ2-1; D remains unclear. This clonotype originated in a woman aged 50 to 60 in good health. Sample: blood. CDR3 coding DNA: TGCGCCAGCAGCTTGGAGCTTGAGCAGTTCTTC. Translating gives CASSLELEQFF.